These T cell receptor beta chains were read from a single sample in a study of control samples from healthy donors and cancer patients. Method: immunoSEQ multiplex PCR; TCRdb's copy keeps in-frame clones and lacks some. The sample shows about 98,000 clones, around 80% of them seen only once. Sequencing input: blood. These receptors were taken from a man aged 60 to 75 in good health. CDR3s include the opening cysteine and the closing phenylalanine or tryptophan.

v_call cdr3_aa
TRBV2 CASTYSGQVTEAFF
TRBV7-7 CASSHGQGYEQYF
TRBV30 CAWSVPRLGRNGGEQYF
TRBV10-3 CAISDRDRVEETQYF
TRBV7-9 CASSFLAGAKSYEQYF
TRBV5-1 CASSLRWQGKVYEQYF
TRBV6-5 CASSYSNTPNYGYTF
TRBV23-1 CVGLGQGGHEQYF
TRBV27 CASRTGGANTGELFF
TRBV9 CASSSRPLGVAGNTIYF
TRBV28 CASSRINSKKGELFF
TRBV5-5 CASSSTGTWVYGYTF
TRBV7-3 CASSLSGDTDTQYF
TRBV6-6 CASSYSGKNTGELFF
TRBV28 CASSFGMNEKLFF
TRBV6-5 CASSSRVNQPQHF
TRBV11-2 CASSSRSGNSYEQYF
TRBV5-1 CASSLGSGLRGNEQFF
TRBV10-2 CASEGGDRPPYEQYF
TRBV21-1 CASRGRAASNQPQHF
TRBV28 CASSLRQGSGNTEAFF
TRBV4-2 CASSPRSSGQETQYF
TRBV6-6 CASSPLRGAGETQYF
TRBV19 CASSPGTSNNQPQHF
TRBV5-1 CASSLWSGGQETQYF
TRBV9 CASSVGFGDYEQYF
TRBV30 CAWSVFFGRGVTEAFF
TRBV6-5 CASRDDGTAYEQYF
TRBV5-1 CASSLLRGPHSGGELFF
TRBV7-2 CASSLRLTLPNNEQFF
TRBV19 CAGRPSDLPNEKLFF
TRBV7-9 CASTPAGFLVEDTEAFF
TRBV2 CASSGMQLGMNGYTF
TRBV9 CASRGDNEQFF
TRBV6-1 CASSELAGGPGELFF
TRBV14 CASSNYSTGPQHF
TRBV30 CAWSASHEQYF
TRBV28 CASSSAGQGYEKLFF
TRBV10-3 CAISDGSNEKLFF
TRBV10-2 CASSDWTVQETQYF
TRBV7-2 CASLHSGSNEQFF
TRBV3-1/TRBV3-2 CASSQGPNGGNEQFF
TRBV4-1 CASSQDTLAGVKGDTQYF
TRBV7-9 CASSPGGEETQYF
TRBV6-1 CASSERGQRNQPQHF
TRBV30 CAWSLNTGELFF
TRBV24-1 CATWTQETQYF
TRBV28 CASSLWSPRRGGNIQYF
TRBV7-9 CASSFPGGEADTQYF
TRBV19 CASTRGPSSYNEQFF
TRBV18 CASSPGTGISYEQYF
TRBV7-8 CASSFGASGTVRDTQYF
TRBV2 CASSEALLAQFF
TRBV7-2 CASSKSGVLADTQYF
TRBV5-8 CASSLTNYGYTF
TRBV3-1/TRBV3-2 CASSQHATNTGELFF
TRBV15 CATSTRSPNLAGTGYEQYF